This T cell receptor beta chain was retrieved from a study of cytomegalovirus exposure and HLA in healthy donors. PCR primers comprised 60 Vbeta and 13 Jbeta primers. Sequencing used immunoSEQ multiplex PCR; TCRdb keeps in-frame clones, though not all of them. The sample shows roughly 120,000 clones, over 60% of them seen only once. Germline CDR1 SGHAT, CDR2 FQNNGV. The length of the CDR3 is 15 residues. The V and J ends lost 7 bases and 5 bases, in that order; junction bases with no gene match: 9. Notes on this clone: Its matching antigen is unknown.

Study outcomes and limitations: Near-uniform donor sequencing depth was presumed by presence/absence analyses. Upon later analysis, TCR association rates were observed to vary by HLA locus, being highest for DRB1 and lowest for HLA-C. Among the CMV-associated chains, three were confirmed in vitro as specific for CMV antigens.

The sequenced sample was PBMCs. This chain joins TRBV11-2 and TRBJ2-3; 10 bases are shared with TRBD2. This TCR came from a man in his late teens or twenties in good health and CMV-seropositive. The CDR3 loop reads CASNERGGRQDTQYF. CDR3 sequence (DNA): TGTGCCAGCAACGAGCGGGGGGGCCGGCAAGATACGCAGTATTTT. The full variable domain, in which reference TRBV11-2 and TRBJ2-3 provide the parts outside the CDR3, is EAGVAQSPRYKIIEKRQSVAFWCNPISGHATLYWYQQILGQGPKLLIQFQNNGVVDDSQLPKDRFSAERLKGVDSTLKIQPAKLEDSAVYLCASNERGGRQDTQYFGPGTRLTVL.